This TCR beta chain was obtained from a study of T cell responses to AZD1222 COVID-19 vaccine. Repertoires were generated with immunoSEQ multiplex PCR, while TCRdb's copy carries only in-frame clones and drops some. Of about 83,000 clones in the sample, around 89% were seen once. Study-level points and caveats: Close to half of spike-specific TCRs reportedly recognize unmutated variant regions. Receipt of two AZD1222 doses was followed by a rise in Spike-specific TCR breadth and depth. A mostly white British donor set with more females was recruited, and clonal diversity was possibly underestimated.

About this clone: Its antigen is not known.

Germline CDR1 SGDLS, CDR2 YYNGEE. The CDR3 is 14 amino acids. Trimming removed 0 bases from V and 7 bases from J, with 10 bases in between. The V call is TRBV9, the J call TRBJ2-2; no clear D gene. The sequenced sample was peripheral blood, obtained on day 0 of MenACWY control vaccination. The TCR comes from an adult in good health. For the CDR3, the DNA is TGTGCCAGCAGCGTAGTGGTGGAAGGCGGGGAGCTGTTTTTT. Translating it yields CASSVVVEGGELFF.